These T cell receptor beta chains were read from a single sample in a study of neoadjuvant anti-PD-1 for oral cavity cancer. This table comes from immunoSEQ multiplex PCR, and its TCRdb copy is limited to in-frame clones, with some not included. The sample yields around 68,000 clones, roughly nine tenths seen once. The material was PBMCs, obtained after nivolumab (anti-PD-1) treatment. All receptors derive from a person between 35 and 79 years old with oral cavity squamous cell carcinoma. Both conserved end residues are part of each CDR3. D genes are given only for firm matches. Clone size is not always given. Where it is, it says once, few, many or a class for expanded clones.

j_call d_call v_call clone_size cdr3_nt cdr3_aa
TRBJ2-4 NA TRBV19 NA TGTGCCAGTAGTATGGGCTGGAGGGGCGCCAGGGCCAAAAACATTCAGTACTTC CASSMGWRGARAKNIQYF
TRBJ2-1 NA TRBV11-3 NA TGTGCCAGCAGCAAGGCACTAGATTCTTGGGAGCAGTTCTTC CASSKALDSWEQFF
TRBJ1-5 NA TRBV6-5 once TGTGCCAGCAGTTACTCGAACAGGCCCAATCAGCCCCAGCATTTT CASSYSNRPNQPQHF
TRBJ1-1 NA TRBV7-9 NA TGTGCCAGCAGCGGGCGGGCGGACACTGAAGCTTTCTTT CASSGRADTEAFF
TRBJ1-5 NA TRBV6-5 NA TGTGCCCTCCAGGGTTCCGGGGAAGGCAATCAGCCCCAGCATTTT CALQGSGEGNQPQHF
TRBJ2-3 TRBD2 TRBV25-1 NA TGTGCCAGCAGTTACTCGGGAGGAGGTGCAGATACGCAGTATTTT CASSYSGGGADTQYF
TRBJ1-2 TRBD1 TRBV5-4 NA TGTGCCAGCAGCTGGACAGGGAGCTATGGCTACACCTTC CASSWTGSYGYTF
TRBJ2-5 NA TRBV9 NA TGTGCCAGCAGCCCCTGGGGGGGCCCACCGGAGACCCAGTACTTC CASSPWGGPPETQYF
TRBJ2-3 TRBD2 TRBV7-6 once TGTGCCAGCAGCGCGGTTGACGGGAGGACCACAGATACGCAGTATTTT CASSAVDGRTTDTQYF
TRBJ2-3 NA TRBV30 NA TGTGCCTGGAGTGTAGGTCTCACAGATACGCAGTATTTT CAWSVGLTDTQYF
TRBJ2-2 TRBD1 TRBV11-3 NA TGTGCCAGCAGCTTGGACAGGGGGCGAACCGGGGAGCTGTTTTTT CASSLDRGRTGELFF
TRBJ1-1 NA TRBV5-6 few TGTGCCAGCAGCTTGGGTGTTTATTTGAGGGGCGTGAACACTGAAGCTTTCTTT CASSLGVYLRGVNTEAFF
TRBJ2-1 TRBD1 TRBV2 NA TGTGCCAGCGGCCGGGACAGCGAGCAGTTCTTC CASGRDSEQFF
TRBJ2-7 TRBD1 TRBV11-2 NA TGTGCCAGCAGCTCAGGGACAGGGGTCTACGAGCAGTACTTC CASSSGTGVYEQYF
TRBJ1-6 TRBD1 TRBV5-1 NA TGCGCCAGCAGCTTGGAGGGACAGTATAATTCACCCCTCCACTTT CASSLEGQYNSPLHF
TRBJ1-1 NA TRBV4-1 NA TGCGCCAGCAGCCAAGAAGGGGGGACGGTAAAAGCTTTCTTT CASSQEGGTVKAFF
TRBJ2-7 TRBD1 TRBV6-5 NA TGTGCCAGCAGTTATGGGACAGGCTACGAGCAGTACTTC CASSYGTGYEQYF